The 6 T cell receptor beta chains below were found in one sample sequenced in a study of shared clonotypes between healthy human individuals. TCRdb's copy holds only in-frame clones and misses some; the assay was immunoSEQ multiplex PCR. The sample has 2 million to 3 million clones; 93% are singletons. Sequencing was performed on naive CD4+ T cells from PBMCs. Subset in this sample: CD45RA+ positively selected. These receptors came from a young man in good health. Some clones in this sample may be carry-over from other donors' samples.

This sequence joins TRBV19 and TRBJ1-2; 7 bases fit TRBD1. Trimming cost V 6 bases and J 4 bases; bases outside gene matches: 2. The CDR3 runs to 12 residues. In germline, CDR1 is LNHDA, CDR2 SQIVND (reference sequence). The CDR3 loop reads CASSPGGYGYTF. The CDR3 region has the DNA TGTGCCAGTAGCCCAGGGGGCTATGGCTACACCTTC.

The chain uses TRBV6-1 and TRBJ1-4; 8 bases match TRBD1. V lost 7 bases, J lost 6 bases, and 7 bases stayed unmatched. CDR3 length: 14 amino acids. Germline CDR1 is MNHNS and CDR2 is SASEGT. The chain's CDR3 is CASITGTGDEKLFF. In DNA form, the CDR3 reads TGTGCCAGCATCACCGGGACAGGAGATGAAAAACTGTTTTTT.

The chain couples TRBV28 to TRBJ1-2; possibly TRBD1 for D (5 bases). CDR1 is MDHEN and CDR2 is SYDVKM in the germline V gene. Trimming stripped 3 bases from V and 6 bases from J, with 11 bases between. The length of the CDR3 is 13 residues. For the CDR3, the DNA is TGTGCCAGCAGTTTTGGGGGGGGGAATGGCTACACCTTC. Residues: CASSFGGGNGYTF.

This chain connects TRBV7-2 to TRBJ1-1; D is uncertain. The ends were cut back, 7 bases at V and 1 base at J, with 10 bases in the middle. CDR1 and CDR2 (germline): SGHTA, FQGNSA. This CDR3 has 13 residues. CDR3 nucleotide sequence: TGTGCCAGCATCCCTCAATCGAACACTGAAGCTTTCTTT. This sequence encodes CASIPQSNTEAFF.

This rearrangement joins TRBV5-6 to TRBJ2-1; a weak D match, TRBD2 (5 bases). The CDR3 has 16 residues. V lost 4 bases, J lost 7 bases, and 21 bases lay in between. Looked up from germline, CDR1 is SGHDT and CDR2 is YYEEEE. The CDR3 DNA reads TGTGCCAGCAGCCCCGACGTGATGAGGGTGGGGAATGAGCAGTTCTTC. Translation gives CASSPDVMRVGNEQFF.

The V call is TRBV15, the J call TRBJ2-3; 9 bases are shared with TRBD2. The CDR3 runs 15 residues. The V gene end was trimmed by 5 bases and the J gene end by 2 bases; junction bases not matched to a gene: 5. The V gene's germline CDR1 is LNHNV and CDR2 YYDKDF (reference sequence). CDR3 DNA: TGTGCCACCAGCGCCCGGACTAGCGACACAGATACGCAGTATTTT. This sequence encodes CATSARTSDTDTQYF.